The 30 T cell receptor beta chains reported below all come from one sample, sequenced in a study of T-cell memory formation after mild COVID-19. Via MiXCR, TCRdb re-called the 5' RACE reads, giving one row per CDR3 protein. Of under 450,000 distinct CDR3 sequences listed, 23% were seen once; the top ten hold around 14%. Sequenced input: PBMCs or a T cell subset sorted from them (not recorded which). These receptors were taken from an adult woman who had mild COVID-19 (a few samples of this study predate the infection). Cell type and time point are not known.

The V call is TRBV6-1, the J call TRBJ2-7, with TRBD1 as a possible D gene (5 bases). V dropped 0 bases and J dropped 2 bases, with 11 bases sitting between them. The CDR3 consists of 15 residues. The germline gives CDR1 MNHNS, CDR2 SASEGT. DNA for the CDR3: TGTGCCAGCAGTGAAGCGATGGGGCGAGCCTACGAGCAGTACTTC. As protein: CASSEAMGRAYEQYF.

The DNA of the CDR3 is TGTGCCAGCAGCTTGTATAACAGGGGGGGGAACGAGCAGTACTTC. It is translated as CASSLYNRGGNEQYF. The chain combines TRBV5-5 with TRBJ2-7; D is perhaps TRBD1 (8 bases). The germline CDR1 and CDR2 sequences are SGHKS and YYEKEE (reference sequence). V lost 1 base and J 5 bases, leaving 16 bases between the germline ends. This CDR3 is built from 15 residues.

This chain joins TRBV7-3 and TRBJ1-1; the match to TRBD1 covers 9 bases. The CDR3 runs to 18 residues. Trimming took 4 bases from V and 5 from J; bases not matched to a gene: 17. The germline gives CDR1 SGHTA, CDR2 FQGTGA. The CDR3 reads CASSSSGISQGASTEAFF. In DNA, the CDR3 is TGTGCCAGCAGCTCCTCCGGTATTTCACAGGGGGCTTCGACTGAAGCTTTCTTT.

The chain is built from TRBV6-5 and TRBJ1-6, with 9 bases lining up with TRBD1. The CDR3 is 18 amino acids. The junction had 8 bases not matched to a gene; V was cut back by 5 bases and J by 0 bases. In germline, CDR1 is MNHEY, CDR2 SVGAGI. This CDR3 is CASSDRGKLSSYNSPLHF. In nucleotides, the CDR3 is TGTGCCAGCAGTGACAGGGGGAAACTGAGCTCCTATAATTCACCCCTCCACTTT.

This clonotype was seen ten or more times. V gene TRBV12-3 or TRBV12-4 combines with J gene TRBJ2-5, with 10 bases identical to TRBD1. There are 15 residues in the CDR3. The V segment lost 1 base and the J segment 1 base; nucleotides outside the gene matches: 0. The CDR3 sequence: CASSLGDRGQETQYF. The CDR3 bases are TGTGCCAGCAGTTTAGGGGACAGGGGCCAAGAGACCCAGTACTTC.

This clonotype was seen a handful of times. V gene TRBV7-2 combines with J gene TRBJ2-5; D unresolved. This CDR3 has 14 residues. V lost 2 bases, J lost 1 base, and 8 bases lay in between. Per the germline V gene, CDR1 is SGHTA and CDR2 is FQGNSA. CDR3 protein: CASSLLHLQETQYF. The DNA for the CDR3 is TGTGCCAGCAGCTTACTGCACCTCCAAGAGACCCAGTACTTC.

The J gene is TRBJ1-1, the V gene TRBV3-1; no clear D. Germline V gene lookup returns CDR1 LGHDT and CDR2 YNNKEL (reference sequence). The CDR3 length is 15 residues. V lost 4 bases, J lost 3 bases, and 15 bases lay in between. The CDR3 DNA reads as TGTGCCAGCAGCCCGGGTAAGGGTTGGGACACTGAAGCTTTCTTT. Its translation is CASSPGKGWDTEAFF.

This chain links TRBV5-6 with TRBJ1-2; D unresolved. Germline lookup yields CDR1 SGHDT and CDR2 YYEEEE. CDR3 size: 14 residues. The ends were cut back, 0 bases at V and 1 base at J, with 7 bases in the middle. In DNA form, the CDR3 reads TGTGCCAGCAGCTTGGAAGGCAGTAACTATGGCTACACCTTC. Its protein is CASSLEGSNYGYTF.

The chain links TRBV4-2 to TRBJ2-2; the match to TRBD1 covers 12 bases. Germline CDR1 and CDR2: LGHNA and YNFKEQ. The CDR3 length is 17 residues. J gave up 6 bases and V 3 bases, and 8 bases lay outside the gene matches. CDR3 protein: CASSHRDRGRGSGELFF. CDR3 bases: TGTGCCAGCAGCCACCGGGACAGGGGGCGCGGGTCCGGGGAGCTGTTTTTT.

The gene calls are TRBV25-1 and TRBJ1-2, with no clear D. There are 13 residues in the CDR3. The germline V gene has CDR1 MGHDK and CDR2 SYGVNS. V lost 4 bases, J lost 4 bases, and 10 bases lay in between. CDR3 sequence: CASSGQTLYGYTF. The CDR3 nucleotides read TGTGCCAGCAGTGGCCAGACCCTCTATGGCTACACCTTC.

There are a few counts of this clonotype. The chain links TRBV19 to TRBJ1-1; TRBD1 might be the D (6 bases). V was shortened by 7 bases and J by 0 bases, with 12 bases between the two germline ends. Germline V lookup: CDR1 LNHDA, CDR2 SQIVND (reference sequence). The CDR3 runs 14 residues. The CDR3 loop is CASKRTAMNTEAFF. As DNA, the CDR3 is TGTGCCAGTAAGCGGACAGCCATGAACACTGAAGCTTTCTTT. The full variable domain, completed using reference TRBV19 and TRBJ1-1, is DGGITQSPKYLFRKEGQNVTLSCEQNLNHDAMYWYRQDPGQGLRLIYYSQIVNDFQKGDIAEGYSVSREKKESFPLTVTSAQKNPTAFYLCASKRTAMNTEAFFGQGTRLTVV.

This clonotype occurred a few times. The chain links TRBV10-3 to TRBJ1-2; D remains ambiguous. The CDR3 has 16 amino acids. The germline V gene has CDR1 ENHRY and CDR2 SYGVKD. V was shortened by 2 bases and J by 4 bases, with 17 bases between the two germline ends. CDR3 coding DNA: TGTGCCATCAGTGAGGGGGATACGGGTGTTGGCTATGGCTACACCTTC. Protein: CAISEGDTGVGYGYTF.

This clonotype was seen a handful of times. V gene TRBV5-1 combines with J gene TRBJ2-2; 7 bases map to TRBD2. Unmatched junction bases numbered 7, after V lost 0 bases and J lost 5 bases. Germline V lookup: CDR1 SGHRS, CDR2 YFSETQ. The CDR3 consists of 16 residues. The CDR3 protein is CASSLDAGDETGELFF. The CDR3 DNA reads as TGCGCCAGCAGCTTGGACGCGGGAGACGAGACCGGGGAGCTGTTTTTT.

This chain connects TRBV5-1 to TRBJ2-3; no definite D call. V shed 4 bases and J shed 0 bases, with 6 bases lying between them. The CDR3 covers 13 residues. CDR1 is SGHRS and CDR2 is YFSETQ in the germline V gene. This CDR3 reads CASSIISTDTQYF. CDR3 nucleotide sequence: TGCGCCAGCAGCATAATTAGCACAGATACGCAGTATTTT. The full variable domain, in which reference TRBV5-1 and TRBJ2-3 provide the parts outside the CDR3, is KAGVTQTPRYLIKTRGQQVTLSCSPISGHRSVSWYQQTPGQGLQFLFEYFSETQRNKGNFPGRFSGRQFSNSRSEMNVSTLELGDSALYLCASSIISTDTQYFGPGTRLTVL.

Only one count was recorded for this clonotype. The chain uses TRBV27 and TRBJ2-7, with D uncertain. The germline CDR1 and CDR2 sequences are MNHEY and SMNVEV (reference sequence). The V end was cut by 3 bases, the J end by 7 bases, with 13 bases between. The CDR3 loop spans 13 amino acids. CDR3: CASSFVGRREQYF. The DNA of the CDR3 is TGTGCCAGCAGTTTTGTAGGTCGGCGTGAGCAGTACTTC.

This clonotype occurred a few times. The J gene is TRBJ1-2, the V gene TRBV7-2; 8 bases agree with TRBD1. V lost 5 bases, J lost 0 bases, and 8 bases stayed unmatched. CDR1 SGHTA and CDR2 FQGNSA come from the germline V gene. The CDR3 contains 16 residues. Here the CDR3 DNA reads TGTGCCAGCAGCCTGAGACAGGGGAGAGCTAACTATGGCTACACCTTC. This encodes CASSLRQGRANYGYTF.

This clonotype was counted ten times or more. The rearrangement links TRBV9 to TRBJ2-1; either TRBD1 or TRBD2 may fit D (5 bases each). The CDR3 length is 18 residues. Trimming cost V 4 bases and J 0 bases, with 20 bases left between them. Germline V lookup: CDR1 SGDLS, CDR2 YYNGEE. The CDR3 region has the DNA TGTGCCAGCAGCCCGGGGCTAGTTAGTTCCCGCTCCTACAATGAGCAGTTCTTC. As protein: CASSPGLVSSRSYNEQFF.

This clonotype has only a few counts. The chain has TRBV2 and TRBJ2-5; TRBD2 aligns across 9 bases. The CDR3 has 16 residues. With V trimmed by 2 bases and J by 5 bases, 9 bases remained unmatched. Per germline, CDR1 SNHLY and CDR2 FYNNEI. The CDR3: CASSEFRGSGSETQYF. CDR3 bases: TGTGCCAGCAGTGAATTTCGTGGTAGCGGGAGTGAGACCCAGTACTTC.

In its sample, this clonotype was seen a few times. The V gene is TRBV7-9, the J gene TRBJ2-3; D not certain. There are 16 residues in the CDR3. V lost 1 base and J lost 6, with 17 bases in between. Germline-derived CDR1 and CDR2 are SEHNR and FQNEAQ (reference sequence). The CDR3 reads CASSLEGSFQSDTQYF. Here the CDR3 DNA reads TGTGCCAGCAGCTTAGAAGGCTCGTTTCAGTCCGATACGCAGTATTTT.

This clonotype was seen a few times. The CDR3 loop is CASSRLGGAGTDTQYF. As DNA, the CDR3 is TGCGCCAGCAGCCGCCTTGGAGGGGCCGGTACAGATACGCAGTATTTT. The chain uses TRBV5-1 and TRBJ2-3, with D possibly TRBD2 on 6 matching bases. There are 16 residues in the CDR3. Per the germline V gene, CDR1 is SGHRS and CDR2 is YFSETQ. The ends were cut back, 4 bases at V and 3 bases at J, with 18 bases in the middle.

J is TRBJ2-2 and V is TRBV20-1; D not resolved. Trimming pared 5 bases from V and 0 bases from J, leaving 13 bases between. The germline V gene has CDR1 DFQATT and CDR2 SNEGSKA (reference sequence). This CDR3 is 15 amino acids long. CDR3 nucleotides: TGCAGTGCTTTTCCGGGTGTCCCGAACACCGGGGAGCTGTTTTTT. It yields the protein CSAFPGVPNTGELFF.

CDR3 sequence: CSARGLARADTQYF. Here the CDR3 DNA reads TGCAGTGCGAGGGGACTAGCTCGGGCAGATACGCAGTATTTT. The chain is built from TRBV20-1 and TRBJ2-3; 9 nucleotides line up with TRBD2. V trimming: 6 bases; J trimming: 4 bases; junction bases outside the gene matches: 8. CDR1 and CDR2 (germline): DFQATT, SNEGSKA (reference sequence). This CDR3 comprises 14 residues.

This clonotype has only a few counts. The chain couples TRBV4-1 to TRBJ2-1; 8 nucleotides agree with TRBD2. The germline V gene encodes CDR1 MGHRA and CDR2 YSYEKL. CDR3 length equals 16 residues. The V segment lost 4 bases and the J segment 12 bases; nucleotides outside the gene matches: 17. CDR3 region: CASSPAAQVAGFVQFF. The DNA for the CDR3 is TGCGCCAGCAGCCCCGCGGCCCAGGTAGCGGGGTTTGTGCAGTTCTTC.

The J gene is TRBJ1-1, the V gene TRBV6-5, with unresolved D. The germline V and J ends were trimmed by 6 bases and 6 bases, with 11 bases remaining between them. The CDR3 consists of 12 residues. Looked up from germline, CDR1 is MNHEY and CDR2 is SVGAGI. The DNA of the CDR3 is TGTGCCAGCAGCCAGCCACGAGCTGAAGCTTTCTTT. Protein: CASSQPRAEAFF.

The sample holds a few counts of this clonotype. The genes are TRBV12-3 or TRBV12-4 and TRBJ2-2, with 11 bases matching TRBD2. The CDR3 totals 17 residues. V was pared by 6 bases and J by 4 bases, with 10 bases of the junction left unmatched. The CDR3 nucleotides are TGTGCCAGCAGGTTTAGCGGGAGGGCCGGGGGCACCGGGGAGCTGTTTTTT. Its protein product is CASRFSGRAGGTGELFF.

This chain connects TRBV20-1 to TRBJ2-1; 10 bases are a match to TRBD2. J was trimmed by 0 bases and V by 5 bases; bases with no gene match: 13. CDR1 and CDR2 (germline): DFQATT, SNEGSKA (reference sequence). The length of the CDR3 is 18 residues. CDR3 in amino acids: CSAWTSGRLATSYNEQFF. DNA of the CDR3: TGCAGTGCTTGGACTAGCGGAAGACTTGCTACCTCCTACAATGAGCAGTTCTTC.

The genes are TRBV24-1 and TRBJ2-3; either TRBD1 or TRBD2 may supply D (6 bases each). Germline V gene sequence: CDR1 KGHDR, CDR2 SFDVKD. The CDR3 contains 15 residues. V was shortened by 7 bases and J by 3 bases, with 16 bases between the two germline ends. The CDR3 spells CATSLGGRGTDTQYF. As DNA, the CDR3 is TGTGCCACCAGCCTGGGGGGCAGGGGTACAGATACGCAGTATTTT.

The rearrangement joins TRBV24-1 to TRBJ2-3, with TRBD2 matching 12 bases. This CDR3 has 15 residues. CDR1 KGHDR and CDR2 SFDVKD come from the germline V gene. V dropped 3 bases and J dropped 5; count of bases not matched to a gene: 2. The CDR3 protein is CATSDRLAGEDTQYF. CDR3 DNA: TGTGCCACCAGTGATAGACTAGCGGGAGAAGATACGCAGTATTTT.

The chain couples TRBV5-1 to TRBJ2-3; D is uncertain. CDR1 and CDR2 from the germline V gene are SGHRS and YFSETQ. The V end lost 1 base, the J end lost 2 bases, and 8 bases lay between the germline ends. The CDR3 covers 14 residues. CDR3 region: CASSLYGSTDTQYF. The CDR3 bases are TGCGCCAGCAGCTTGTATGGCTCCACAGATACGCAGTATTTT.

This clonotype showed up many times. This chain joins TRBV29-1 and TRBJ2-1; tentative D call: TRBD2 (5 bases). Germline lookup yields CDR1 SQVTM and CDR2 ANQGSEA. Trimming removed 3 bases at V and 2 bases at J, with 14 bases between. The CDR3 spans 15 residues. CDR3 sequence reads: CSVEGSSSPYNEQFF. The CDR3 nucleotides read TGCAGCGTTGAGGGGAGTAGTAGTCCCTACAATGAGCAGTTCTTC.